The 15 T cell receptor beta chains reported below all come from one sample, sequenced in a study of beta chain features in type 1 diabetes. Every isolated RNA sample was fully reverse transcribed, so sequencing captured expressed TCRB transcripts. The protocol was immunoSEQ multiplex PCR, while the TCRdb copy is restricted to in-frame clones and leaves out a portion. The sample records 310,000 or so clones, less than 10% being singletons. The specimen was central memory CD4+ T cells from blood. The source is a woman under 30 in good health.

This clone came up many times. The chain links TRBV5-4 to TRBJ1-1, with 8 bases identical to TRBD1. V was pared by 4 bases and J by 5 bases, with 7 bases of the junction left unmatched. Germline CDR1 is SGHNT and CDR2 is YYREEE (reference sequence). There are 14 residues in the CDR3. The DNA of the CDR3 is TGTGCCAGCAGCGATCAGGGGGCCCGTACTGAAGCTTTCTTT. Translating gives CASSDQGARTEAFF.

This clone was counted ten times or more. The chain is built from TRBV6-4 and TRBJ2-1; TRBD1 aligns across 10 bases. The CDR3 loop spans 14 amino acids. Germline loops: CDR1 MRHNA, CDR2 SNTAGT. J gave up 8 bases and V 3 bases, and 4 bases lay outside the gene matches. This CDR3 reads CASSEETGGYEQFF. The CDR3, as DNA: TGTGCCAGCAGTGAGGAGACAGGGGGCTATGAGCAGTTCTTC.

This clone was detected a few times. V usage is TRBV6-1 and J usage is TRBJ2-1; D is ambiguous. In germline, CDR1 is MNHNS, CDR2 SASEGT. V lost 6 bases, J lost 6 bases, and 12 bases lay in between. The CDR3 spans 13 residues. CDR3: CASSLMRSNEQFF. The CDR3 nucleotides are TGTGCCAGCAGCCTTATGCGGTCCAATGAGCAGTTCTTC.

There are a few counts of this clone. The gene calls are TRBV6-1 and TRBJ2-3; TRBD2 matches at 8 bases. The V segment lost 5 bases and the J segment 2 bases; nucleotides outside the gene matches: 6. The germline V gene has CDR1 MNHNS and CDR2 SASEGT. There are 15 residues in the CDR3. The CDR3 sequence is CASSFSGETTDTQYF. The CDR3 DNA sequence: TGTGCCAGCAGTTTTAGCGGGGAAACCACAGATACGCAGTATTTT.

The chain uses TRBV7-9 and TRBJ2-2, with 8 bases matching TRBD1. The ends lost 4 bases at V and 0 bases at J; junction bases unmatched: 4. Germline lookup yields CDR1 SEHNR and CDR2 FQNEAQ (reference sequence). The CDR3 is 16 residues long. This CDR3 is CASSSTGAPNTGELFF. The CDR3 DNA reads TGTGCCAGCAGCTCGACAGGGGCCCCGAACACCGGGGAGCTGTTTTTT.

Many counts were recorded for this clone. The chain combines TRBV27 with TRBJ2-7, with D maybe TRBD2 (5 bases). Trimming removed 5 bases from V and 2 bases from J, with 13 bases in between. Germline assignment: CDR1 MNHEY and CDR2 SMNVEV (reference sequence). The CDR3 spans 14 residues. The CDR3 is CASSQRAGAYEQYF. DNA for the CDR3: TGTGCCAGCAGTCAACGGGCCGGGGCCTACGAGCAGTACTTC.

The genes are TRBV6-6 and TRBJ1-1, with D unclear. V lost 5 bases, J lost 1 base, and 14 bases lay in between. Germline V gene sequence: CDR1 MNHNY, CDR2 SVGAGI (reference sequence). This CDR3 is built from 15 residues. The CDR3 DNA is TGTGCCAGCAGTAAGGCTGCCAGAGCGAACACTGAAGCTTTCTTT. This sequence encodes CASSKAARANTEAFF.

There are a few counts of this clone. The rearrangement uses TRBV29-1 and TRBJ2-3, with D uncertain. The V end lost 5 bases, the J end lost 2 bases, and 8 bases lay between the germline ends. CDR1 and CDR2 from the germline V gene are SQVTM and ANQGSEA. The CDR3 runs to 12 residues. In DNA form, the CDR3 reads TGCAGCGTTACACTCTTCACAGATACGCAGTATTTT. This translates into CSVTLFTDTQYF.

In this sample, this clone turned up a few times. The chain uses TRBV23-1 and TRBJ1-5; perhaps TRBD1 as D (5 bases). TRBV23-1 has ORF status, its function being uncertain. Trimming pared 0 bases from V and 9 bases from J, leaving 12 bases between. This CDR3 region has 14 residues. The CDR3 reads CASSQSGESGPQHF. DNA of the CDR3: TGCGCCAGCAGTCAATCGGGGGAAAGCGGGCCCCAGCATTTT.

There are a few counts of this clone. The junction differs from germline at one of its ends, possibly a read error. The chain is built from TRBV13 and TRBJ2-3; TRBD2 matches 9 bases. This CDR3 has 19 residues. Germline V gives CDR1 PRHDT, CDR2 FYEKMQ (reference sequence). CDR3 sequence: CASSLGRWHAGGSKDTQYF. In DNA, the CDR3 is TGTGCCAGCAGCTTAGGCCGGTGGCACGCGGGAGGGAGCAAAGATACGCAGTATTTT.

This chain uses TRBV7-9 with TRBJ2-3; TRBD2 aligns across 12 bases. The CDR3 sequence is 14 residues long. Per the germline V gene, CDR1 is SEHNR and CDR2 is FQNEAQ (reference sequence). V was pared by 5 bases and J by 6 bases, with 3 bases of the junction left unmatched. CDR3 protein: CASSPGTSGDTQYF. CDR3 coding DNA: TGTGCCAGCAGCCCAGGGACTAGCGGGGATACGCAGTATTTT.

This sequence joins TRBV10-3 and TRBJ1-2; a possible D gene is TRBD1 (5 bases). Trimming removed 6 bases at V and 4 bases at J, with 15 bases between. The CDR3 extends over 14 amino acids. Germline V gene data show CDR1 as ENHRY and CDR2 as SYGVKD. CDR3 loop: CAISQGTALYGYTF. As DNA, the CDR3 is TGTGCCATCAGCCAGGGAACTGCGCTCTATGGCTACACCTTC.

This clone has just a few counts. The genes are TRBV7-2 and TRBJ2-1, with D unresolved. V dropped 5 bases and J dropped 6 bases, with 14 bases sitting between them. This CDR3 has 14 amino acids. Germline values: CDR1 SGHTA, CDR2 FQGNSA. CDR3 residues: CASSPPAYINEQFF. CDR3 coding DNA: TGTGCCAGCAGCCCTCCGGCCTATATCAATGAGCAGTTCTTC.

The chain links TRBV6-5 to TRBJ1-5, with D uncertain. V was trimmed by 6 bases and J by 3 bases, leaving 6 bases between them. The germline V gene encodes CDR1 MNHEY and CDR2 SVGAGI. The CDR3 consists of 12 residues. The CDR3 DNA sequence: TGTGCCAGCAGGGGAAACAATCAGCCCCAGCATTTT. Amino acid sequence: CASRGNNQPQHF.

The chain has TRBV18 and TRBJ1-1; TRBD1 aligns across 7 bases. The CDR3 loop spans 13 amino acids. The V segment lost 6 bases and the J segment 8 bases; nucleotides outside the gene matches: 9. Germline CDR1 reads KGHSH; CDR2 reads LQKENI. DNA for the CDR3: TGTGCCAGCTCCGAAGGACAGGAGCGAGAAGCTTTCTTT. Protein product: CASSEGQEREAFF.